The 11 T cell receptor beta chains below come from one sample, sequenced in a study of blood T cell repertoires in COVID-19. Sequencing was performed with immunoSEQ multiplex PCR; in TCRdb, only in-frame clones are kept and a portion is missing. The profile shows 110,000 to 150,000 clones, just under 90% of them singletons. The source material was peripheral blood. Receptors originate from a woman of 80 years or more with acute or convalescent COVID-19.

This clone has a single count. The gene calls are TRBV6-6 and TRBJ1-5; possibly TRBD1 for D (6 bases). The CDR3 is 15 residues long. Germline values: CDR1 MNHNY, CDR2 SVGAGI (reference sequence). Trimming took off 7 bases at V and 7 bases at J, with 20 bases between the two ends. The CDR3 nucleotides read TGTGCCAGCACTACAACCGGGGGGCAGGGACAGCCCCAGCATTTT. Amino acid sequence: CASTTTGGQGQPQHF.

The J gene is TRBJ2-7, the V gene TRBV18; D might be TRBD2 (5 bases). Trimming removed 3 bases at V and 3 bases at J, with 9 bases between. The CDR3 contains 13 residues. From germline, CDR1 is KGHSH and CDR2 LQKENI. CDR3 DNA sequence: TGTGCCAGCTCACCCCCCGGGAACTACGAGCAGTACTTC. Translation: CASSPPGNYEQYF.

This clone was picked up one time. This chain connects TRBV2 to TRBJ1-2; 7 nucleotides agree with TRBD1. The V gene's germline CDR1 is SNHLY and CDR2 FYNNEI. Trimming cost V 8 bases and J 4 bases; bases outside gene matches: 4. The CDR3 totals 12 residues. CDR3 in DNA: TGTGCCAGCGGTAGGGGGCTCTATGGCTACACCTTC. Its translation: CASGRGLYGYTF.

For the CDR3, the DNA is TGTGCCAGCTCACCACTAAGGGAGGGAAGAGAGACCCAGTACTTC. It is translated as CASSPLREGRETQYF. This rearrangement joins TRBV18 to TRBJ2-5; 7 bases line up with TRBD2. The J segment lost 4 bases and the V segment lost 1 base, leaving 6 bases of the junction unmatched. CDR1 and CDR2 (germline): KGHSH, LQKENI. The CDR3 spans 15 residues. The entire variable domain, with the rest obtained from reference TRBV18 and TRBJ2-5, is as follows: NAGVMQNPRHLVRRRGQEARLRCSPMKGHSHVYWYRQLPEEGLKFMVYLQKENIIDESGMPKERFSAEFPKEGPSILRIQQVVRGDSAAYFCASSPLREGRETQYFGPGTRLLVL.

The genes are TRBV19 and TRBJ1-2, with 7 bases matching TRBD1. CDR3 length equals 16 residues. Germline V gene sequence: CDR1 LNHDA, CDR2 SQIVND (reference sequence). The V and J ends lost 7 bases and 2 bases, in that order; junction bases with no gene match: 13. The CDR3 sequence: CASTNHGTAKNYGYTF. CDR3 nucleotides: TGTGCCAGTACCAATCACGGGACAGCAAAAAACTATGGCTACACCTTC.

This chain connects TRBV19 to TRBJ1-4; TRBD1 might be the D (6 bases). Germline CDR1 reads LNHDA; CDR2 reads SQIVND (reference sequence). Trimming took off 5 bases at V and 0 bases at J, with 13 bases between the two ends. The CDR3 runs to 16 residues. The CDR3 DNA sequence: TGTGCCAGTAGTTTCGACAGGCCAGCAACTAATGAAAAACTGTTTTTT. The encoded protein is CASSFDRPATNEKLFF.

This clone appeared once. This chain joins TRBV5-1 and TRBJ2-1; maybe TRBD2 (5 bases). Looked up from germline, CDR1 is SGHRS and CDR2 is YFSETQ. V was clipped by 0 bases and J by 0 bases, with 13 bases between them. This CDR3 comprises 17 residues. For the CDR3, the DNA is TGCGCCAGCAGCTTGGCCGAGGGTCCGGGCTCCTACAATGAGCAGTTCTTC. It specifies CASSLAEGPGSYNEQFF.

This clone appeared a single time. V and J are TRBV5-1 and TRBJ1-2; D perhaps matches TRBD1 (6 bases). The CDR3 loop spans 13 amino acids. V was clipped by 6 bases and J by 2 bases, with 11 bases between them. From germline, CDR1 is SGHRS and CDR2 YFSETQ. The CDR3 sequence: CASNPGTNYGYTF. DNA of the CDR3: TGCGCCAGCAATCCTGGGACAAACTATGGCTACACCTTC. The full variable domain, in which reference TRBV5-1 and TRBJ1-2 provide the parts outside the CDR3, is KAGVTQTPRYLIKTRGQQVTLSCSPISGHRSVSWYQQTPGQGLQFLFEYFSETQRNKGNFPGRFSGRQFSNSRSEMNVSTLELGDSALYLCASNPGTNYGYTFGSGTRLTVV.

The table lists this clone with a few counts. The chain uses TRBV5-1 and TRBJ2-7, with TRBD1 identical over 9 bases. CDR3 size: 15 residues. CDR1 and CDR2 from the germline V gene are SGHRS and YFSETQ. Trimming at V came to 4 bases and at J to 2 bases, leaving 7 bases not matched to a gene. This chain's CDR3 is CASSGMTGGPYEQYF. CDR3 nucleotides: TGCGCCAGCAGCGGGATGACAGGGGGGCCCTACGAGCAGTACTTC.

The J gene is TRBJ2-3, the V gene TRBV7-6; weak D call: TRBD2 (6 bases). The CDR3 contains 15 residues. Between the trimmed V and J ends, which lost 0 bases and 3 bases, there was a span of 10 bases. The germline V gene has CDR1 SGHVS and CDR2 FNYEAQ. The CDR3 sequence: CASSLAGGPTDTQYF. In nucleotides, the CDR3 is TGTGCCAGCAGCTTAGCGGGGGGACCTACAGATACGCAGTATTTT.

This clone was picked up one time. This chain uses TRBV9 with TRBJ2-7; TRBD1 might be the D (6 bases). Trimming removed 2 bases from V and 5 bases from J, with 11 bases in between. Germline CDR1 SGDLS, CDR2 YYNGEE. This CDR3 is 13 amino acids long. The DNA for the CDR3 is TGTGCCAGCAGCGTCGGGACAAGGAACGAGCAGTACTTC. It encodes CASSVGTRNEQYF.